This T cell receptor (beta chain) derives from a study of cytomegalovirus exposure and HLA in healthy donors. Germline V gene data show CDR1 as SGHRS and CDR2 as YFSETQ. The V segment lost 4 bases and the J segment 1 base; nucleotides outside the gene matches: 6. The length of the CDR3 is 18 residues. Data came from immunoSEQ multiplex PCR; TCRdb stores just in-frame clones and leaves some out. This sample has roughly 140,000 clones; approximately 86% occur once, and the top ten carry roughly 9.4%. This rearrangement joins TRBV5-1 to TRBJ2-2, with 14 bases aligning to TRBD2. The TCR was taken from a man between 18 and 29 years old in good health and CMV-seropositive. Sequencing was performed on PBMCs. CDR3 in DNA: TGCGCCAGCAGCCTGGGACTAGCGGGAGTTCGGAACACCGGGGAGCTGTTTTTT. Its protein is CASSLGLAGVRNTGELFF.